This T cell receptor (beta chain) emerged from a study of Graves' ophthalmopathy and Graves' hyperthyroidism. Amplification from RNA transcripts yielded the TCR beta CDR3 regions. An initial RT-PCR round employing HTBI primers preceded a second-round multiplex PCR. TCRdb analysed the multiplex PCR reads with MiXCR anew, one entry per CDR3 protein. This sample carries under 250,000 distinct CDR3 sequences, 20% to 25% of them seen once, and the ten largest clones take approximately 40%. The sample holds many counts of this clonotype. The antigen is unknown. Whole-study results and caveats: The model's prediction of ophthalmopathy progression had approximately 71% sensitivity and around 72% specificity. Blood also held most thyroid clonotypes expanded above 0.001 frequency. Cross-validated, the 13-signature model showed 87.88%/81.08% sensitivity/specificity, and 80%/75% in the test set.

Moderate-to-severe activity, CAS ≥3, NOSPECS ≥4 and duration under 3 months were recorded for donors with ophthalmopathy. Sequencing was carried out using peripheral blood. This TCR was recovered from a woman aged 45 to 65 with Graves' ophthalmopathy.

The CDR3: CASQNTNPAEQYF. CDR3 in DNA: TGTGCCAGCCAGAATACAAACCCGGCCGAGCAGTACTTC. The V and J genes are TRBV6-2 or TRBV6-3 and TRBJ2-7, with unresolved D. The CDR3 is 13 residues long. Germline CDR1 MNHEY, CDR2 SVGEGT. Deletions cut 8 bases from V and 6 bases from J, with 17 bases between.